Below, 5 T cell receptor beta chains from the same sample are listed, as sequenced in a study of T cell changes during pregnancy in multiple sclerosis (dated by TCRdb to between 2017 and 2020). Receptor libraries were prepared by the immunoSEQ multiplex PCR assay. Not all clones reach the TCRdb copy of this immuneACCESS table, which keeps in-frame sequences only. Checked studies attribute under half of the gap to unresolved V genes and leave the rest unexplained. Across this sample there are some 70,000 clones, with roughly 90% seen only once. Over 7.5% of the sample is in the top ten clones. Sequencing was performed on peripheral blood, taken after pregnancy. The origin of the receptors is a female donor in good health, enrolled as a control in a pregnancy study.

V is TRBV5-1 and J is TRBJ1-4; TRBD1 agrees at 9 bases. Trimming removed 7 bases from V and 0 bases from J; junction bases left unmatched: 7. The CDR3 extends over 16 amino acids. The germline CDR1 and CDR2 sequences are SGHRS and YFSETQ. CDR3 loop: CASSSGTGTTNEKLFF. The CDR3 DNA reads as TGCGCCAGCTCATCCGGGACAGGGACAACTAATGAAAAACTGTTTTTT.

V gene TRBV21-1 combines with J gene TRBJ2-7; no DNA check was done on the table's D call, TRBD1. TRBV21-1 is classified as a pseudogene. This CDR3 has 17 amino acids. The CDR3: CASSKDRLVGGSYEQYF. In nucleotides, the CDR3 is TGTGCCAGCAGCAAAGACCGCCTTGTAGGGGGCTCCTACGAGCAGTACTTC.

This clone was detected only once. The rearrangement joins TRBV19 to TRBJ2-3, with 7 positions matching TRBD1. V was clipped by 6 bases and J by 2 bases; unmatched bases: 5. In germline, CDR1 is LNHDA, CDR2 SQIVND (reference sequence). CDR3 length: 14 residues. The CDR3 region is CASSRDSFTDTQYF. The CDR3 DNA sequence: TGTGCCAGTAGCCGGGACAGTTTCACAGATACGCAGTATTTT.

V and J are TRBV2 and TRBJ1-5; D remains ambiguous. The CDR3 is 15 residues long. V was clipped by 6 bases and J by 1 base, with 13 bases between them. Germline values: CDR1 SNHLY, CDR2 FYNNEI. The CDR3 sequence is CASSWENSSNQPQHF. The CDR3 DNA is TGTGCCAGCAGCTGGGAGAACTCGAGCAATCAGCCCCAGCATTTT.

The chain joins TRBV15 to TRBJ1-4; TRBD1 might be the D (5 bases). The CDR3 loop spans 15 amino acids. The V and J ends lost 0 bases and 7 bases respectively, with 12 bases between them. Germline CDR1 and CDR2: LNHNV and YYDKDF (reference sequence). The CDR3 sequence: CATSREGTGGEKLFF. The CDR3 bases are TGTGCCACCAGCAGAGAGGGGACTGGCGGTGAAAAACTGTTTTTT.